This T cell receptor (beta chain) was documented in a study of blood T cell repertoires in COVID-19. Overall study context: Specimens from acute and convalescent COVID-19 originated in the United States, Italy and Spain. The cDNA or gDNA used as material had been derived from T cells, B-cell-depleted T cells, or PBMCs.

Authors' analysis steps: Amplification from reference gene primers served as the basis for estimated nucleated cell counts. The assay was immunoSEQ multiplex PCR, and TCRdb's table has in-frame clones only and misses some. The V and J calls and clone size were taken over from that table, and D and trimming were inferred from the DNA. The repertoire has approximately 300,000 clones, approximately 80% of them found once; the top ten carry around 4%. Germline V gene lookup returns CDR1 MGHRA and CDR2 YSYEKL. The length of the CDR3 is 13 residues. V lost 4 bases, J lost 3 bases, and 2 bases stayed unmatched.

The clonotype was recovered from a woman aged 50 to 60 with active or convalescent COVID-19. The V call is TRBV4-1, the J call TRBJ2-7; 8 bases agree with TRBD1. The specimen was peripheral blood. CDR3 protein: CASSRDRNYEQYF. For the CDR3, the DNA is TGCGCCAGCAGCCGGGACAGGAACTACGAGCAGTACTTC.